This T cell receptor (beta chain) was recovered during a study of blood T cell repertoires in COVID-19. Study background: Samples of COVID-19 (acute and convalescent) were obtained from the United States, Italy and Spain.

Trimming cost V 0 bases and J 1 base, with 12 bases left between them. Germline values: CDR1 MNHNS, CDR2 SASEGT. The CDR3 totals 17 residues. Sequenced by immunoSEQ multiplex PCR; TCRdb stores in-frame clones only, minus some. Among about 520,000 clones listed, roughly 88% were seen once. The clonotype was recovered from a human donor in a cohort sampled during active COVID-19. This chain links TRBV6-1 with TRBJ1-4; a possible D gene is TRBD1 (5 bases). Sequencing was done on a sample of peripheral blood. The CDR3: CASSEAGRGRTNEKLFF. CDR3 nucleotide sequence: TGTGCCAGCAGTGAAGCCGGTAGGGGCAGAACTAATGAAAAACTGTTTTTT.